The source of this T cell receptor (beta chain) is a study of CD8 T cells in Susac syndrome. CDR3 length equals 13 residues. The germline V gene encodes CDR1 GTSNPN and CDR2 SVGIG (reference sequence). V shed 1 base and J shed 6 bases, with 12 bases lying between them. Reverse transcription of roughly 0.45 to 1 ug RNA was carried out with random hexamers. TCRdb re-analysed the immunoSEQ multiplex PCR reads in MiXCR, keeping a single row per CDR3 protein. The table has 160,000 or so distinct CDR3 sequences, 85% to 95% seen once. The sample taken for sequencing was CD8+ T cells from PBMCs. The receptor was derived from a human donor with multiple sclerosis. This chain uses TRBV30 with TRBJ1-2; a possible D gene is TRBD1 (6 bases). The CDR3 sequence: CAWSGGGRNGYTF. The CDR3 coding sequence is TGTGCCTGGAGTGGAGGGGGACGAAATGGCTACACCTTC.